Listed below are T cell receptor beta chains from one sample, sequenced in a study of naive and memory T cell subsets. From the UMI-ligation and nested PCR reads, TCRdb called clonotypes with MiXCR, one entry per CDR3 protein. The sample has around 93,000 distinct CDR3 sequences, 10% to 12% seen once. Sequenced material: naive CD4+ T cells from blood. These receptors came from a human donor in good health. Each CDR3 is given with its conserved first and last residue. The D gene is left open where the match is weak. Where a row states a size, it is once, few, many or the class of an expanded clone; other rows omit it.

j_call: TRBJ1-5; clone_size: once; v_call: TRBV6-1; d_call: TRBD1; cdr3_nt: TGTGCCAGCAGTGACGGGCAGGGGGCGAATCAGCCCCAGCATTTT; cdr3_aa: CASSDGQGANQPQHF
j_call: TRBJ2-3; clone_size: NA; v_call: TRBV2; d_call: NA; cdr3_nt: TGTGCCAGCAGTGACCGTGGAGATACGCAGTATTTT; cdr3_aa: CASSDRGDTQYF
j_call: TRBJ1-3; clone_size: NA; v_call: TRBV18; d_call: NA; cdr3_nt: TGTGCCAGCTCACCGCCGGGGCGTTCTGGAAACACCATATATTTT; cdr3_aa: CASSPPGRSGNTIYF
j_call: TRBJ2-1; clone_size: many; v_call: TRBV20-1; d_call: TRBD2; cdr3_nt: TGCAGTGCCCCAGGACTAGCGGGAGTCTATGAGCAGTTCTTC; cdr3_aa: CSAPGLAGVYEQFF
j_call: TRBJ2-7; clone_size: NA; v_call: TRBV3-1; d_call: TRBD2; cdr3_nt: TGTGCCAGCAGCCAAGATCCTACCGTCGGGGGACTAGCGGGAGTTGTATACGAGCAGTACTTC; cdr3_aa: CASSQDPTVGGLAGVVYEQYF
j_call: TRBJ1-5; clone_size: few; v_call: TRBV20-1; d_call: NA; cdr3_nt: TGCAGTGTTTACCCGGGGCAGAATCAGCCCCAGCATTTT; cdr3_aa: CSVYPGQNQPQHF
j_call: TRBJ2-1; clone_size: NA; v_call: TRBV4-2; d_call: TRBD2; cdr3_nt: TGTGCCAGCGGAGCGGGATTAAGCTACAATGAGCAGTTCTTC; cdr3_aa: CASGAGLSYNEQFF
j_call: TRBJ1-2; clone_size: few; v_call: TRBV28; d_call: NA; cdr3_nt: TGTGCCAGCAGTTTTCAGGGATCGAGAGGCTACACCTTC; cdr3_aa: CASSFQGSRGYTF
j_call: TRBJ2-4; clone_size: many; v_call: TRBV19; d_call: TRBD2; cdr3_nt: TGTGCCAGTAGTAGCGGGAGAAAAAACATTCAGTACTTC; cdr3_aa: CASSSGRKNIQYF
j_call: TRBJ1-5; clone_size: few; v_call: TRBV20-1; d_call: NA; cdr3_nt: TGCAGTGCTAGAAGGACGGATAGCAATCAGCCCCAGCATTTT; cdr3_aa: CSARRTDSNQPQHF
j_call: TRBJ2-1; clone_size: many; v_call: TRBV29-1; d_call: TRBD2; cdr3_nt: TGCAGCGTTGGGGGACTAGCGCGCAATGAGCAGTTCTTC; cdr3_aa: CSVGGLARNEQFF
j_call: TRBJ2-7; clone_size: many; v_call: TRBV25-1; d_call: NA; cdr3_nt: TGTGCCAGCAGTGGGGGGCCCACCTACGAGCAGTACTTC; cdr3_aa: CASSGGPTYEQYF
j_call: TRBJ1-5; clone_size: NA; v_call: TRBV30; d_call: TRBD1; cdr3_nt: TGTGCCTGGGCCGGACAGGTCAATCAGCCCCAGCATTTT; cdr3_aa: CAWAGQVNQPQHF
j_call: TRBJ2-3; clone_size: few; v_call: TRBV4-2; d_call: NA; cdr3_nt: TGTGCCAGCAGCTCGGGGCCCCCTGAGGCCACAGATACGCAGTATTTT; cdr3_aa: CASSSGPPEATDTQYF
j_call: TRBJ1-2; clone_size: few; v_call: TRBV29-1; d_call: TRBD1; cdr3_nt: TGCAGCGCCTCGGACAGGACGAACTATGGCTACACCTTC; cdr3_aa: CSASDRTNYGYTF
j_call: TRBJ2-3; clone_size: many; v_call: TRBV20-1; d_call: NA; cdr3_nt: TGCAGTGCTCCCCGGGGGCGACCAACCTCTATCACAGATACGCAGTATTTT; cdr3_aa: CSAPRGRPTSITDTQYF
j_call: TRBJ2-6; clone_size: NA; v_call: TRBV6-5; d_call: NA; cdr3_nt: TGTGCCAGCAGTTACTCAACACCCAACTCTGGGGCCAACGTCCTGACTTTC; cdr3_aa: CASSYSTPNSGANVLTF
j_call: TRBJ2-1; clone_size: NA; v_call: TRBV12-3/TRBV12-4; d_call: TRBD2; cdr3_nt: TGTGCCAGCAGTGGAGCGGGGGGGGGGTCGAATGAGCAGTTCTTC; cdr3_aa: CASSGAGGGSNEQFF
j_call: TRBJ2-7; clone_size: many; v_call: TRBV10-3; d_call: NA; cdr3_nt: TGTGCCATCAGTGAGCCCCTCGGGCAGGGGCCCTACGAGCAGTACTTC; cdr3_aa: CAISEPLGQGPYEQYF
j_call: TRBJ2-2; clone_size: NA; v_call: TRBV7-9; d_call: NA; cdr3_nt: TGTGCCAGCAGCTCGTTTCTAGGCGGGGAGCTGTTTTTT; cdr3_aa: CASSSFLGGELFF
j_call: TRBJ2-6; clone_size: NA; v_call: TRBV6-2/TRBV6-3; d_call: NA; cdr3_nt: TGTGCCAGCAGTTACCTCCCTGGTCAGGGGGGATTGGGGGCCAACGTCCTGACTTTC; cdr3_aa: CASSYLPGQGGLGANVLTF
j_call: TRBJ1-2; clone_size: NA; v_call: TRBV7-9; d_call: TRBD1; cdr3_nt: TGTGCCAGCAGCTCGGCAGGGGGAAGCTTCTATGGCTACACCTTC; cdr3_aa: CASSSAGGSFYGYTF
j_call: TRBJ2-1; clone_size: few; v_call: TRBV11-1; d_call: NA; cdr3_nt: TGTGCCAGCAGCGTTAGGGGGGTGGCTAGCGGAAATCTATACAATGAGCAGTTCTTC; cdr3_aa: CASSVRGVASGNLYNEQFF
j_call: TRBJ2-2; clone_size: few; v_call: TRBV20-1; d_call: NA; cdr3_nt: TGCAGTGCTCCCCGACAGGCGAACACCGGGGAGCTGTTTTTT; cdr3_aa: CSAPRQANTGELFF
j_call: TRBJ1-1; clone_size: few; v_call: TRBV30; d_call: NA; cdr3_nt: TGTGCCTGGAGTGCCCCCCTTTTGGGGCGGAGGACTGAAGCTTTCTTT; cdr3_aa: CAWSAPLLGRRTEAFF
j_call: TRBJ2-1; clone_size: few; v_call: TRBV12-3/TRBV12-4; d_call: NA; cdr3_nt: TGTGCCAGCAGTTTAGGAGTAGGGATCTCCTACAATGAGCAGTTCTTC; cdr3_aa: CASSLGVGISYNEQFF
j_call: TRBJ2-2; clone_size: NA; v_call: TRBV20-1; d_call: NA; cdr3_nt: TGCAGTGCTACAGCCAGGGCCACCGGGGAGCTGTTTTTT; cdr3_aa: CSATARATGELFF
j_call: TRBJ2-1; clone_size: many; v_call: TRBV29-1; d_call: NA; cdr3_nt: TGCAGCGTTGAAAAAGGACGAAATGAGCAGTTCTTC; cdr3_aa: CSVEKGRNEQFF
j_call: TRBJ1-1; clone_size: few; v_call: TRBV20-1; d_call: TRBD1; cdr3_nt: TGCAGTGCTTACCGGGACAGTGCGACCGAAGCTTTCTTT; cdr3_aa: CSAYRDSATEAFF
j_call: TRBJ2-3; clone_size: few; v_call: TRBV28; d_call: NA; cdr3_nt: TGTGCCAGCAGGACCTCCACATATTTCCCAGATACGCAGTATTTT; cdr3_aa: CASRTSTYFPDTQYF
j_call: TRBJ1-6; clone_size: few; v_call: TRBV20-1; d_call: TRBD1; cdr3_nt: TGCAGTGCTAGAGAAGGACAGGGGTATTCACCCCTCCACTTT; cdr3_aa: CSAREGQGYSPLHF
j_call: TRBJ2-4; clone_size: few; v_call: TRBV7-3; d_call: NA; cdr3_nt: TGTGCCAGCAGCTTAAATAGGGGGGTGGGTGACATTCAGTACTTC; cdr3_aa: CASSLNRGVGDIQYF
j_call: TRBJ2-1; clone_size: many; v_call: TRBV6-1; d_call: NA; cdr3_nt: TGTGCCAGCAGTGAACCGGTAGTCCGCCGGCAGTTCTTC; cdr3_aa: CASSEPVVRRQFF
j_call: TRBJ1-5; clone_size: few; v_call: TRBV12-3/TRBV12-4; d_call: NA; cdr3_nt: TGTGCCAGCAGACGGCAAAATCAGCCCCAGCATTTT; cdr3_aa: CASRRQNQPQHF
j_call: TRBJ1-2; clone_size: many; v_call: TRBV9; d_call: NA; cdr3_nt: TGTGCCAGCAGCGTATGGGCGGGTACTGGCTACACCTTC; cdr3_aa: CASSVWAGTGYTF
j_call: TRBJ1-1; clone_size: NA; v_call: TRBV20-1; d_call: NA; cdr3_nt: TGCAGTGCTAGAGATCTTGTCAGCATGAACACTGAAGCTTTCTTT; cdr3_aa: CSARDLVSMNTEAFF
j_call: TRBJ2-7; clone_size: few; v_call: TRBV29-1; d_call: TRBD1; cdr3_nt: TGCAGCGTTCAAGGGACAGGGGCCCTCTCCTACGAGCAGTACTTC; cdr3_aa: CSVQGTGALSYEQYF
j_call: TRBJ2-3; clone_size: many; v_call: TRBV5-4; d_call: TRBD1; cdr3_nt: TGTGCCAGCAGAAGGGACAGGAGCACAGATACGCAGTATTTT; cdr3_aa: CASRRDRSTDTQYF
j_call: TRBJ2-7; clone_size: many; v_call: TRBV20-1; d_call: NA; cdr3_nt: TGCAGTGCTAGGGAAACGGAGCAGTACTTC; cdr3_aa: CSARETEQYF
j_call: TRBJ1-2; clone_size: few; v_call: TRBV11-3; d_call: NA; cdr3_nt: TGTGCCAGCGGCCCTCGATTTCCCCTGTATGGCTACACCTTC; cdr3_aa: CASGPRFPLYGYTF
j_call: TRBJ2-7; clone_size: NA; v_call: TRBV29-1; d_call: NA; cdr3_nt: TGCAGCGTTGAAGGGAACGCTGGTGAGGAGCAGTACTTC; cdr3_aa: CSVEGNAGEEQYF
j_call: TRBJ1-2; clone_size: many; v_call: TRBV28; d_call: NA; cdr3_nt: TGTGCCAGCACCCTGACCTGGACCCCGCACTATGGCTACACCTTC; cdr3_aa: CASTLTWTPHYGYTF
j_call: TRBJ2-3; clone_size: many; v_call: TRBV12-3/TRBV12-4; d_call: TRBD2; cdr3_nt: TGTGCCAGCAGCGCGGGAGCTAGCGGGTACACAGATACGCAGTATTTT; cdr3_aa: CASSAGASGYTDTQYF
j_call: TRBJ2-7; clone_size: many; v_call: TRBV27; d_call: TRBD1; cdr3_nt: TGTGCCAGCAGACCGGCTGGGACAGGGTTATACGAGCAGTACTTC; cdr3_aa: CASRPAGTGLYEQYF
j_call: TRBJ2-5; clone_size: NA; v_call: TRBV5-4; d_call: NA; cdr3_nt: TGTGCCAGCAGCTTGGGCCAGGAAGAGACCCAGTACTTC; cdr3_aa: CASSLGQEETQYF
j_call: TRBJ1-5; clone_size: NA; v_call: TRBV6-2/TRBV6-3; d_call: NA; cdr3_nt: TGTGCCAGCAGTGTGGGACGGTCGGGGCCCAGCAATCAGCCCCAGCATTTT; cdr3_aa: CASSVGRSGPSNQPQHF
j_call: TRBJ2-7; clone_size: few; v_call: TRBV20-1; d_call: NA; cdr3_nt: TGCAGTGCTAGAGATGTGGGCAGGGGTGGCGACGAGCAGTACTTC; cdr3_aa: CSARDVGRGGDEQYF
j_call: TRBJ1-5; clone_size: many; v_call: TRBV28; d_call: NA; cdr3_nt: TGTGCCAGCAGTCTGGTTACAGGGAGCAATCAGCCCCAGCATTTT; cdr3_aa: CASSLVTGSNQPQHF
j_call: TRBJ2-7; clone_size: few; v_call: TRBV6-2/TRBV6-3; d_call: NA; cdr3_nt: TGTGCCAGCAGTTACTCCACCCCCCGCCCGGACGAGCAGTACTTC; cdr3_aa: CASSYSTPRPDEQYF
j_call: TRBJ1-6; clone_size: few; v_call: TRBV27; d_call: NA; cdr3_nt: TGTGCCAGCAGGAACAGACAGGTTTCACCCCTCCACTTT; cdr3_aa: CASRNRQVSPLHF
j_call: TRBJ2-3; clone_size: NA; v_call: TRBV5-1; d_call: TRBD2; cdr3_nt: TGCGCCAGCAGCTTTCTAGCGGGAGCGGTAGATACGCAGTATTTT; cdr3_aa: CASSFLAGAVDTQYF
j_call: TRBJ2-7; clone_size: few; v_call: TRBV6-5; d_call: NA; cdr3_nt: TGTGCCAGCAGTTACTCCCCCAGGGGCCCCTACGAGCAGTACTTC; cdr3_aa: CASSYSPRGPYEQYF
j_call: TRBJ2-7; clone_size: NA; v_call: TRBV24-1; d_call: NA; cdr3_nt: TGTGCCACCAGTGATCCAAATAGGTTTTTGGTGGTCGAGCAGTACTTC; cdr3_aa: CATSDPNRFLVVEQYF
j_call: TRBJ2-7; clone_size: few; v_call: TRBV2; d_call: NA; cdr3_nt: TGTGCCAGCAGTGAGGACGCTACCGAGCAGTACTTC; cdr3_aa: CASSEDATEQYF
j_call: TRBJ1-3; clone_size: few; v_call: TRBV20-1; d_call: NA; cdr3_nt: TGCAGTACAACGAACAGGGAACATGGAAACACCATATATTTT; cdr3_aa: CSTTNREHGNTIYF
j_call: TRBJ2-7; clone_size: many; v_call: TRBV25-1; d_call: NA; cdr3_nt: TGTGCCAGCAGTGACCAGAGCGGGCGAATCTCCTACGAGCAGTACTTC; cdr3_aa: CASSDQSGRISYEQYF
j_call: TRBJ2-1; clone_size: many; v_call: TRBV24-1; d_call: TRBD1; cdr3_nt: TGTGCCACCTCTAAGCAAGGGGGCCGCTCCTACAATGAGCAGTTCTTC; cdr3_aa: CATSKQGGRSYNEQFF
j_call: TRBJ2-7; clone_size: many; v_call: TRBV20-1; d_call: NA; cdr3_nt: TGCAGTGCTAGGAAAGCTAAGGGTTACGAGCAGTACTTC; cdr3_aa: CSARKAKGYEQYF